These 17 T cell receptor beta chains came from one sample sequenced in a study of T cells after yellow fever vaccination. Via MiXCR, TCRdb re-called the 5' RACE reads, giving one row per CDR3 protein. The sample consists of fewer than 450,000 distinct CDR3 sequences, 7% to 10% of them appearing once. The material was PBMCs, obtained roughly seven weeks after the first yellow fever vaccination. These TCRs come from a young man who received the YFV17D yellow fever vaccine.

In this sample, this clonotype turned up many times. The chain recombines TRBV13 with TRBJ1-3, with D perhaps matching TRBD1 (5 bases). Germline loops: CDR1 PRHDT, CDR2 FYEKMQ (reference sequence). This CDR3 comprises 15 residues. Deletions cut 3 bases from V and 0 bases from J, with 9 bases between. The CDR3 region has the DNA TGTGCCAGCAGCTTCGGACACGGCTCTGGAAACACCATATATTTT. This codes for CASSFGHGSGNTIYF.

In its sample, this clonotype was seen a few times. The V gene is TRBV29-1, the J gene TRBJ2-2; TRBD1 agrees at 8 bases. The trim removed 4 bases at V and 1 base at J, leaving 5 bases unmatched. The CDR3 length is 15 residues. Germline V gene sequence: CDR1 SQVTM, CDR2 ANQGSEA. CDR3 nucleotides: TGCAGCGTTGGACCGGGACAGGAGAACACCGGGGAGCTGTTTTTT. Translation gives CSVGPGQENTGELFF.

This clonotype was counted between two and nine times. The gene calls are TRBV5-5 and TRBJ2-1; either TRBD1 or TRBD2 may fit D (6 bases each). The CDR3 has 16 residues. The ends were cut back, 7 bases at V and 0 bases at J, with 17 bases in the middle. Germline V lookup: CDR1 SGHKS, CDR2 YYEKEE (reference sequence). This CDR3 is CASSETGALSYNEQFF. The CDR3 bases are TGTGCCAGCTCCGAGACGGGGGCCCTCTCCTACAATGAGCAGTTCTTC.

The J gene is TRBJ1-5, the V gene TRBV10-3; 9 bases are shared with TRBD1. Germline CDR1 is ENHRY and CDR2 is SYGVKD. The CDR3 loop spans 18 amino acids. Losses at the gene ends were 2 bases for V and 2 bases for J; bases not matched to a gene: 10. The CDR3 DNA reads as TGTGCCATCAGTGAGCAGGACAGGGGTTGGGGTGGCAATCAGCCCCAGCATTTT. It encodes CAISEQDRGWGGNQPQHF.

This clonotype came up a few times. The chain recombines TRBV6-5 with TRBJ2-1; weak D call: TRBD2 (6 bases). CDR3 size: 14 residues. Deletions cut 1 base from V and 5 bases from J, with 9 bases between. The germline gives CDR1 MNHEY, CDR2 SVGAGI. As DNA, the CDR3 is TGTGCCAGCAGTTACTGGCGGGGAGACAATGAGCAGTTCTTC. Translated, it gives CASSYWRGDNEQFF.

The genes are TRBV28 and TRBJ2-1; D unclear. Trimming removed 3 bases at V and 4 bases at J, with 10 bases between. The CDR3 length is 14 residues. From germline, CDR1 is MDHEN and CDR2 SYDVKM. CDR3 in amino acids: CASSFFSHYNEQFF. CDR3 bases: TGTGCCAGCAGTTTCTTTTCGCATTACAATGAGCAGTTCTTC.

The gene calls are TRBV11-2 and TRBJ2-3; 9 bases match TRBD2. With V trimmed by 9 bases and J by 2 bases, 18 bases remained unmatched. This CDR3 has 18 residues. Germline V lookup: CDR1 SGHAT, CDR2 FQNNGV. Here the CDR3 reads CASRPAGGPPFITDTQYF. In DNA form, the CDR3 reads TGTGCCAGTCGGCCAGCGGGGGGACCTCCATTTATCACAGATACGCAGTATTTT.

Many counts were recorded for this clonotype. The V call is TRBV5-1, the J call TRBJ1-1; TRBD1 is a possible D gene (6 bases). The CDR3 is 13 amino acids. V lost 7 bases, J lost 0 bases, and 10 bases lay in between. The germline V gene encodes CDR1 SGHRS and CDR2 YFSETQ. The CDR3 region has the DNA TGCGCCAGCTCCAGGGGAATGAACACTGAAGCTTTCTTT. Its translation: CASSRGMNTEAFF. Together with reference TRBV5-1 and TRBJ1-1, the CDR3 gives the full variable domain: KAGVTQTPRYLIKTRGQQVTLSCSPISGHRSVSWYQQTPGQGLQFLFEYFSETQRNKGNFPGRFSGRQFSNSRSEMNVSTLELGDSALYLCASSRGMNTEAFFGQGTRLTVV.

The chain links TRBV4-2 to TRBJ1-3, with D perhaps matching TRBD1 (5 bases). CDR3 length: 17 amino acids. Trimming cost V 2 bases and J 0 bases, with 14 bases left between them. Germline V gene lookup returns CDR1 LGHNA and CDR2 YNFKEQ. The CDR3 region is CASSQRAGRHSGNTIYF. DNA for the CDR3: TGTGCCAGCAGCCAACGTGCGGGGCGCCACTCTGGAAACACCATATATTTT.

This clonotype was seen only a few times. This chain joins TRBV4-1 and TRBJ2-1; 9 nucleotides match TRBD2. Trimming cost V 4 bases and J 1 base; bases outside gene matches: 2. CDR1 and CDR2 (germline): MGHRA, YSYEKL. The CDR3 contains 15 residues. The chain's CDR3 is CASSPGLASYNEQFF. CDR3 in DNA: TGCGCCAGCAGCCCTGGACTAGCGTCCTACAATGAGCAGTTCTTC.

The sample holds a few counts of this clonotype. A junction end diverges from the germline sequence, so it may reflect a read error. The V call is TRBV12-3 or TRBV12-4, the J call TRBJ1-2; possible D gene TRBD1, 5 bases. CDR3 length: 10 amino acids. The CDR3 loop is CASATGAVVF. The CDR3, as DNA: TGTGCCAGCGCCACAGGCGCTGTTGTCTTC.

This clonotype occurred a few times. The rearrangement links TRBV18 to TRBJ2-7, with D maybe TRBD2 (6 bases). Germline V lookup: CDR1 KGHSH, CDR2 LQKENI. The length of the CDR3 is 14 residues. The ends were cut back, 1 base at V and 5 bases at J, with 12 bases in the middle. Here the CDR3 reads CASSPRAGGDEQYV. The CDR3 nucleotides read TGTGCCAGCTCACCACGGGCCGGAGGGGACGAGCAGTACGTC.

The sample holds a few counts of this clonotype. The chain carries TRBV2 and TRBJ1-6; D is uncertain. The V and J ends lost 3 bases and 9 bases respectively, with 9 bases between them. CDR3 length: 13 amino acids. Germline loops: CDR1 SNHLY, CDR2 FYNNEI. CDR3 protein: CASSDSGSSPLHF. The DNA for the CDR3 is TGTGCCAGCAGTGACAGCGGGTCTTCACCCCTCCACTTT.

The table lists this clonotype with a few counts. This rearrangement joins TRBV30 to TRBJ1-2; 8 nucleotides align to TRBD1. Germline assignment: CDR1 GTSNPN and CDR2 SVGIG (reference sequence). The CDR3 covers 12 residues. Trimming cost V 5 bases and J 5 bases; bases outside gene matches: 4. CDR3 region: CAWGTGQYGYTF. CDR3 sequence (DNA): TGTGCCTGGGGGACAGGCCAGTATGGCTACACCTTC.

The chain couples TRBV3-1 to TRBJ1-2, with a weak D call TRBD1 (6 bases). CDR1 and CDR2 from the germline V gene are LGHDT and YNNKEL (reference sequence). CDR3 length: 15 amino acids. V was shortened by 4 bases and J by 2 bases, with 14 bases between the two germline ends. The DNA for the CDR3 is TGTGCCAGCAGCCCACAGGGTTTATTAAACTATGGCTACACCTTC. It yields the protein CASSPQGLLNYGYTF. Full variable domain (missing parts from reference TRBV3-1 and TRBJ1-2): DTAVSQTPKYLVTQMGNDKSIKCEQNLGHDTMYWYKQDSKKFLKIMFSYNNKELIINETVPNRFSPKSPDKAHLNLHINSLELGDSAVYFCASSPQGLLNYGYTFGSGTRLTVV.

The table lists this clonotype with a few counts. The CDR3 bases are TGTGCCAGCAGCTTAGGGGGTAGGGGGGCTATAGATACGCAGTATTTT. As protein: CASSLGGRGAIDTQYF. V is TRBV7-3 and J is TRBJ2-3; the D call may be TRBD1 or TRBD2 (6 bases each). Germline V lookup: CDR1 SGHTA, CDR2 FQGTGA. V was pared by 2 bases and J by 5 bases, with 17 bases between. The CDR3 is 16 residues long. The variable domain in full, with the rest retrieved from reference TRBV7-3 and TRBJ2-3, is GAGVSQTPSNKVTEKGKYVELRCDPISGHTALYWYRQSLGQGPEFLIYFQGTGAADDSGLPNDRFFAVRPEGSVSTLKIQRTERGDSAVYLCASSLGGRGAIDTQYFGPGTRLTVL.

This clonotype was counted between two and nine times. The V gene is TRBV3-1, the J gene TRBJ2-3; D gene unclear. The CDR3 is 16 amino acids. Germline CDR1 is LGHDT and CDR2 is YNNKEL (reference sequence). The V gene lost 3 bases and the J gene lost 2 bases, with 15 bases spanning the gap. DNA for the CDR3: TGTGCCAGCAGCCACGAAGGCAGGCTCCCCACAGATACGCAGTATTTT. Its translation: CASSHEGRLPTDTQYF.